This entry lists 27 T cell receptor beta chains sequenced from one sample in a study of blood T cell repertoires in COVID-19. Sequencing used immunoSEQ multiplex PCR; TCRdb keeps in-frame clones, though not all of them. The table records approximately 140,000 clones, about 83% of them present only once. The sequenced material came from peripheral blood. Source of these receptors: a human donor in a cohort sampled during active COVID-19.

V and J are TRBV7-8 and TRBJ2-5, with 7 nucleotides matching TRBD2. The CDR3 consists of 14 residues. Germline CDR1 reads SGHVS; CDR2 reads FQNEAQ. Trimming took 3 bases from V and 3 from J; bases not matched to a gene: 4. The CDR3 spells CASSFSGTKETQYF. The CDR3, as DNA: TGTGCCAGCAGCTTCTCCGGGACTAAAGAGACCCAGTACTTC.

The chain has TRBV7-2 and TRBJ1-2; D gene uncertain. In germline, CDR1 is SGHTA, CDR2 FQGNSA. The CDR3 covers 14 residues. Deletions cut 0 bases from V and 5 bases from J, with 10 bases between. The CDR3 reads CASSLAGPSYGYTF. CDR3 in DNA: TGTGCCAGCAGCTTAGCTGGGCCGTCTTATGGCTACACCTTC.

The chain has TRBV6-5 and TRBJ2-1, with TRBD1 matching 10 bases. Germline V gene data show CDR1 as MNHEY and CDR2 as SVGAGI. The ends lost 6 bases at V and 9 bases at J; junction bases unmatched: 5. CDR3 length: 13 amino acids. The DNA of the CDR3 is TGTGCCAGCAGAGGGACAGGGGTGGGTGAGCAGTTCTTC. Translated: CASRGTGVGEQFF.

This clone showed up just once. The chain employs TRBV27 and TRBJ1-2; 9 positions agree with TRBD1. V was clipped by 5 bases and J by 3 bases; unmatched bases: 10. This CDR3 contains 16 residues. CDR1 and CDR2 (germline): MNHEY, SMNVEV (reference sequence). CDR3 bases: TGTGCCAGCAGTCCGTTCACAGGGGGCGACGACTATGGCTACACCTTC. It yields the protein CASSPFTGGDDYGYTF.

A single count supports this clone. For the CDR3, the DNA is TGTGCCACCAGCAGAGCGGTAGGGTGGGGGCGCCGGGGCTATGGCTACACCTTC. This sequence encodes CATSRAVGWGRRGYGYTF. This sequence joins TRBV15 and TRBJ1-2; tentatively, D is TRBD1 (6 bases). The V end lost 1 base, the J end lost 4 bases, and 22 bases lay between the germline ends. The CDR3 contains 18 residues. The germline V gene encodes CDR1 LNHNV and CDR2 YYDKDF (reference sequence).

The V call is TRBV29-1, the J call TRBJ2-1, with a possible D match to TRBD2 (5 bases). Germline CDR1 is SQVTM and CDR2 is ANQGSEA. This CDR3 is built from 16 residues. Deletions cut 0 bases from V and 8 bases from J, with 20 bases between. The CDR3 here is CSVEDPVELAWDEQFF. CDR3 DNA sequence: TGCAGCGTTGAAGACCCAGTTGAGCTAGCCTGGGATGAGCAGTTCTTC.

This chain connects TRBV20-1 to TRBJ2-3, with 10 bases identical to TRBD2. The CDR3 covers 18 residues. Germline lookup yields CDR1 DFQATT and CDR2 SNEGSKA (reference sequence). Losses at the gene ends were 3 bases for V and 5 bases for J; bases not matched to a gene: 17. CDR3: CSASIGRARLAGRDTQYF. The CDR3 DNA is TGCAGTGCTAGTATCGGCAGGGCCCGACTAGCGGGCAGAGATACGCAGTATTTT.

CDR3: CSAPRQETQYF. DNA of the CDR3: TGCAGTGCTCCGAGGCAAGAGACCCAGTACTTC. The chain is built from TRBV20-1 and TRBJ2-5, with D unresolved. V gave up 5 bases and J gave up 2 bases, with 6 bases separating them. This CDR3 comprises 11 residues. The germline V gene has CDR1 DFQATT and CDR2 SNEGSKA (reference sequence).

CDR3 loop: CASSLGGRTNYGYTF. DNA for the CDR3: TGTGCCAGCAGCTTGGGGGGCCGGACTAACTATGGCTACACCTTC. This rearrangement joins TRBV5-8 to TRBJ1-2, with D possibly TRBD1 on 5 matching bases. Per the germline V gene, CDR1 is SGHTS and CDR2 is YDEGEE. CDR3 size: 15 residues. The V gene lost 0 bases and the J gene lost 0 bases, with 9 bases spanning the gap.

The chain recombines TRBV9 with TRBJ2-7; TRBD1 is a possible D gene (6 bases). Trimming cost V 0 bases and J 6 bases, with 16 bases left between them. This CDR3 spans 15 amino acids. Germline values: CDR1 SGDLS, CDR2 YYNGEE. The CDR3 region has the DNA TGTGCCAGCAGCGTAGATAGGCAGGGGATCGTCGAGCAGTACTTC. Translation gives CASSVDRQGIVEQYF.

V and J are TRBV18 and TRBJ2-3; no firm D call. Trimming took 6 bases from V and 1 from J, leaving 11 bases between them. The CDR3 loop spans 14 amino acids. The germline V gene has CDR1 KGHSH and CDR2 LQKENI. The CDR3 loop is CASSKEPGTDTQYF. The CDR3 coding sequence is TGTGCCAGCTCGAAGGAGCCTGGCACAGATACGCAGTATTTT.

The chain has TRBV12-3 or TRBV12-4 and TRBJ1-1, with TRBD1 identical over 8 bases. Losses at the gene ends were 10 bases for V and 4 bases for J; bases not matched to a gene: 8. The CDR3 is 13 amino acids. This CDR3 reads CATWGQVSTEAFF. The CDR3 nucleotides read TGTGCCACCTGGGGACAGGTATCCACTGAAGCTTTCTTT.

V is TRBV27 and J is TRBJ1-1; D is unresolved. Trimming took off 5 bases at V and 2 bases at J, with 21 bases between the two ends. Per germline, CDR1 MNHEY and CDR2 SMNVEV (reference sequence). CDR3 length: 17 residues. The CDR3: CASSRRLQYGENTEAFF. For the CDR3, the DNA is TGTGCCAGCAGTCGCCGATTACAGTACGGGGAAAACACTGAAGCTTTCTTT.

V is TRBV28 and J is TRBJ1-1, with TRBD1 as a possible D gene (6 bases). Germline V gene data show CDR1 as MDHEN and CDR2 as SYDVKM. The CDR3 length is 15 residues. Deletions cut 8 bases from V and 3 bases from J, with 19 bases between. As DNA, the CDR3 is TGTGCCAGCCGACCGGGGGGGGCGGGGGACACTGAAGCTTTCTTT. Its translation is CASRPGGAGDTEAFF.

The J gene is TRBJ2-7, the V gene TRBV5-4; 9 bases align to TRBD2. Germline V gene data show CDR1 as SGHNT and CDR2 as YYREEE (reference sequence). This CDR3 contains 19 residues. V was clipped by 2 bases and J by 0 bases; unmatched bases: 15. In DNA form, the CDR3 reads TGTGCCAGCAGCTTCCTTAGCGGGAGTCCCCGTTTCCTCTCCTACGAGCAGTACTTC. Its translation: CASSFLSGSPRFLSYEQYF.

V gene TRBV28 combines with J gene TRBJ2-1, with TRBD2 matching 12 bases. J lost 3 bases, V lost 5 bases, and 5 bases had no gene match. Germline lookup yields CDR1 MDHEN and CDR2 SYDVKM. This CDR3 comprises 16 residues. For the CDR3, the DNA is TGTGCCAGCAGTACACTAGCGGGAGGAAACTACAATGAGCAGTTCTTC. As protein: CASSTLAGGNYNEQFF.

The V gene is TRBV9, the J gene TRBJ1-3; D unresolved. Germline CDR1 reads SGDLS; CDR2 reads YYNGEE. Trimming stripped 0 bases from V and 3 bases from J, with 7 bases between. The CDR3 covers 14 residues. The CDR3, as DNA: TGTGCCAGCAGCGTAGACGCTATTGGAAACACCATATATTTT. Translating it yields CASSVDAIGNTIYF.

The chain links TRBV5-1 to TRBJ2-1; 8 nucleotides match TRBD2. CDR3 length: 15 residues. Germline CDR1 SGHRS, CDR2 YFSETQ. Germline trimming cut 4 bases from V and 8 bases from J; bases unmatched to any gene: 11. This chain's CDR3 is CASSLPGGGPDEQFF. In nucleotides, the CDR3 is TGCGCCAGCAGCCTACCCGGGGGGGGGCCGGATGAGCAGTTCTTC.

A single count supports this clone. The chain joins TRBV18 to TRBJ1-5; unclear D gene. Deletions cut 6 bases from V and 0 bases from J, with 12 bases between. Per germline, CDR1 KGHSH and CDR2 LQKENI. The CDR3 length is 15 residues. As DNA, the CDR3 is TGTGCCAGCTCCCCCGGGGAGATTAGCAATCAGCCCCAGCATTTT. Protein product: CASSPGEISNQPQHF.

This clone was seen more than once but under ten times. The rearrangement links TRBV19 to TRBJ1-1, with D hard to call. From germline, CDR1 is LNHDA and CDR2 SQIVND (reference sequence). The V and J ends lost 3 bases and 4 bases respectively, with 9 bases between them. This CDR3 region has 13 residues. The CDR3 sequence is CASSILAPTEAFF. DNA of the CDR3: TGTGCCAGTAGTATTTTGGCACCCACTGAAGCTTTCTTT.

This clone was counted once. The V call is TRBV7-8, the J call TRBJ2-1; 14 positions agree with TRBD2. Germline CDR1 reads SGHVS; CDR2 reads FQNEAQ. CDR3 length: 15 residues. Germline trimming cut 5 bases from V and 9 bases from J; bases unmatched to any gene: 6. Written as DNA, the CDR3 is TGTGCCAGCAGCCTGTCGACTAGCGGGAGGGCTGAGCAGTTCTTC. This codes for CASSLSTSGRAEQFF.

This clone showed up just a few times. The V gene is TRBV27, the J gene TRBJ2-1, with D tentatively TRBD2 (6 bases). Germline CDR1 reads MNHEY; CDR2 reads SMNVEV (reference sequence). This CDR3 region has 13 residues. The V and J ends lost 8 bases and 0 bases respectively, with 8 bases between them. The CDR3 DNA is TGTGCCAGCGGACTATCCTCCTACAATGAGCAGTTCTTC. It codes for CASGLSSYNEQFF.

V and J are TRBV28 and TRBJ2-5; possible D gene TRBD1, 6 bases. Germline V gene sequence: CDR1 MDHEN, CDR2 SYDVKM. The CDR3 covers 13 residues. Trimming left V 6 bases short and J 1 base short, with 9 bases between. In nucleotides, the CDR3 is TGTGCCAGCAGACTAGGGGGCCAAGAGACCCAGTACTTC. Amino acid sequence: CASRLGGQETQYF.

CDR3 sequence: CASSTGSSYNEQFF. CDR3 bases: TGTGCCAGCAGTACGGGGAGCTCCTACAATGAGCAGTTCTTC. The chain combines TRBV6-6 with TRBJ2-1, with a possible D match to TRBD2 (5 bases). The germline V gene has CDR1 MNHNY and CDR2 SVGAGI (reference sequence). This CDR3 comprises 14 residues. Deletions cut 5 bases from V and 0 bases from J, with 8 bases between.

This clone appeared a few times. The chain recombines TRBV2 with TRBJ2-5, with 10 nucleotides matching TRBD1. The V segment lost 4 bases and the J segment 2 bases; nucleotides outside the gene matches: 1. This CDR3 is 14 amino acids long. CDR1 is SNHLY and CDR2 is FYNNEI in the germline V gene. CDR3 loop: CASSGDRGQETQYF. The CDR3 DNA is TGTGCCAGCAGTGGGGACAGGGGACAAGAGACCCAGTACTTC.

This clone was detected only once. The chain joins TRBV6-2 or TRBV6-3 to TRBJ2-1; 15 bases map to TRBD2. V trimming: 1 base; J trimming: 7 bases; junction bases outside the gene matches: 5. This CDR3 comprises 17 residues. Germline assignment: CDR1 MNHEY and CDR2 SVGEGT. This chain's CDR3 is CASSYYRGTSGRNEQFF. CDR3 in DNA: TGTGCCAGCAGTTACTATCGTGGGACTAGCGGGAGGAATGAGCAGTTCTTC.

The J gene is TRBJ1-5, the V gene TRBV18, with 8 bases that match TRBD1. The trim removed 5 bases at V and 3 bases at J, leaving 3 bases unmatched. Germline V CDR1 and CDR2: KGHSH, LQKENI. The CDR3 spans 14 residues. The CDR3, as DNA: TGTGCCAGCTCAGCGACAGGGGACAATCAGCCCCAGCATTTT. Amino acid sequence: CASSATGDNQPQHF.